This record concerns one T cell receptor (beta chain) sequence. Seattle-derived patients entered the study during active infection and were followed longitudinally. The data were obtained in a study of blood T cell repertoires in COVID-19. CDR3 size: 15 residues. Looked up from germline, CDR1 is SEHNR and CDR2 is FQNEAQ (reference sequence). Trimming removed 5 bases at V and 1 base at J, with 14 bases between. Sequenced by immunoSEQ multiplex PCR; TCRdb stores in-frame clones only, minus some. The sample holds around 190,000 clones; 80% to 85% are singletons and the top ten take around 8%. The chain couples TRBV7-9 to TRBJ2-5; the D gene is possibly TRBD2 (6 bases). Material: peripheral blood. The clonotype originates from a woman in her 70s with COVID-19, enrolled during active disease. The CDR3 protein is CASSLVGGIQETQYF. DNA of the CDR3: TGTGCCAGCAGCCTTGTGGGGGGAATCCAAGAGACCCAGTACTTC. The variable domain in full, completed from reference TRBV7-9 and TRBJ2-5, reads DTGVSQNPRHKITKRGQNVTFRCDPISEHNRLYWYRQTLGQGPEFLTYFQNEAQLEKSRLLSDRFSAERPKGSFSTLEIQRTEQGDSAMYLCASSLVGGIQETQYFGPGTRLLVL.